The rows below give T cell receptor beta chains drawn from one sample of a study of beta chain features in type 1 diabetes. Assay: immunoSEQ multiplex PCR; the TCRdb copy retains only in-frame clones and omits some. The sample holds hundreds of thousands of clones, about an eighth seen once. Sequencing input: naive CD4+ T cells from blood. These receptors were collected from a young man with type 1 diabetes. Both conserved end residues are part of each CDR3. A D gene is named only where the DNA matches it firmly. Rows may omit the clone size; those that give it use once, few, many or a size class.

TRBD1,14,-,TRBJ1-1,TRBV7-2,CASSPGGKNTEAFF,TGTGCCAGCAGCCCAGGGGGGAAGAACACTGAAGCTTTCTTT
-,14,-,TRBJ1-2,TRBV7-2,CASSFSSLNYGYTF,TGTGCCAGCAGCTTTTCCAGCCTTAACTATGGCTACACCTTC
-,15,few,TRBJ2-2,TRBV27,CASRAESTGTGELFF,TGTGCCAGCAGAGCCGAGAGTACGGGCACCGGGGAGCTGTTTTTT
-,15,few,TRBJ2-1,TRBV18,CASSPPGGTLIEQFF,TGTGCCAGCTCACCACCGGGAGGAACCCTCATTGAGCAGTTCTTC
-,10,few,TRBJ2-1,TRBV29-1,CSVEQRVQFF,TGCAGCGTTGAACAAAGGGTGCAGTTCTTC
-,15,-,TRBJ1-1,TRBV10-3,CAIRRGGLVNTEAFF,TGTGCCATCAGGCGAGGGGGGTTGGTGAACACTGAAGCTTTCTTT
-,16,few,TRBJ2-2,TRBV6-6,CASSYSSQGNTGELFF,TGTGCCAGCAGTTACTCCTCCCAGGGGAACACCGGGGAGCTGTTTTTT
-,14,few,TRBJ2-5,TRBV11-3,CASSLQGYQETQYF,TGTGCCAGCAGCTTACAAGGGTACCAAGAGACCCAGTACTTC
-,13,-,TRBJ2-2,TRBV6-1,CASGLGNTGELFF,TGTGCCAGCGGCCTCGGGAACACCGGGGAGCTGTTTTTT
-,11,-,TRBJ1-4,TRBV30,CAWTAGEKLFF,TGTGCCTGGACGGCCGGGGAAAAACTGTTTTTT
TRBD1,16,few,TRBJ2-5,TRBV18,CASSPPVDRGLETQYF,TGTGCCAGCTCACCACCGGTCGACAGGGGGCTCGAGACCCAGTACTTC
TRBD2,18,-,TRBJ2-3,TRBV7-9,CASRKPISSGGPTDTQYF,TGTGCCAGCAGGAAACCCATCTCTAGCGGGGGACCCACAGATACGCAGTATTTT
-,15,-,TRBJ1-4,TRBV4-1,CASSQESRRGEKLFF,TGCGCCAGCAGCCAAGAAAGTCGGAGGGGTGAAAAACTGTTTTTT
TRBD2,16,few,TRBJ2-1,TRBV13,CASSLYGGESRNEQFF,TGTGCCAGCAGCCTTTACGGGGGGGAATCGCGGAATGAGCAGTTCTTC
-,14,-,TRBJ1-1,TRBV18,CASSPQGGGTEAFF,TGTGCCAGCTCACCCCAGGGAGGCGGCACTGAAGCTTTCTTT
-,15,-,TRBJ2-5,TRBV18,CASSPPMRPGETQYF,TGTGCCAGCTCACCTCCAATGAGACCGGGGGAGACCCAGTACTTC